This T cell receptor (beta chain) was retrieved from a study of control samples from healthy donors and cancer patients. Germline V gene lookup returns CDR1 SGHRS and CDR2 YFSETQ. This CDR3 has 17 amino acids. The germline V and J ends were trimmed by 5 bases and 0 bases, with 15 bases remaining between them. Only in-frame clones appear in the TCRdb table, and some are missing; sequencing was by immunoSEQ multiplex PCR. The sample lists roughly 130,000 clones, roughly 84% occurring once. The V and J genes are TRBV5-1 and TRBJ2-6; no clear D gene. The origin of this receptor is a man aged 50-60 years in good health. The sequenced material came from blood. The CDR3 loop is CASRVGYRYSGANVLTF. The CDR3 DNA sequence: TGCGCCAGCAGAGTGGGTTACCGCTACTCTGGGGCCAACGTCCTGACTTTC. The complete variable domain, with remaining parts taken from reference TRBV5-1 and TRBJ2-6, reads KAGVTQTPRYLIKTRGQQVTLSCSPISGHRSVSWYQQTPGQGLQFLFEYFSETQRNKGNFPGRFSGRQFSNSRSEMNVSTLELGDSALYLCASRVGYRYSGANVLTFGAGSRLTVL.